The 28 T cell receptor beta chains in this list originate from one sample, sequenced in a study of prognosis after radiotherapy for stage I lung cancer. The genomic DNA TCR beta CDR3 region underwent two rounds of multiplex PCR. Primers targeting each individual TRBV and TRBJ gene were applied in first-round PCR. TCRdb reprocessed the multiplex PCR reads with MiXCR, giving one entry per CDR3 protein. Among around 21,000 distinct CDR3 sequences, 40% to 55% were seen once, and the ten largest hold about 33%. Sequenced material: PBMCs, taken before or after stereotactic body radiation therapy (not recorded which). The receptor source for this set is a donor aged 50 or older with non-small cell lung cancer.

This clonotype was seen ten or more times. The rearrangement links TRBV5-1 to TRBJ1-1; D is undetermined. Germline V gives CDR1 SGHRS, CDR2 YFSETQ. The V end was cut by 0 bases, the J end by 1 base, with 4 bases between. The CDR3 extends over 13 amino acids. The CDR3 spells CASSLDWNTEAFF. In nucleotides, the CDR3 is TGCGCCAGCAGCTTGGACTGGAACACTGAAGCTTTCTTT. Combining the CDR3 with reference TRBV5-1 and TRBJ1-1 gives the whole variable domain KAGVTQTPRYLIKTRGQQVTLSCSPISGHRSVSWYQQTPGQGLQFLFEYFSETQRNKGNFPGRFSGRQFSNSRSEMNVSTLELGDSALYLCASSLDWNTEAFFGQGTRLTVV.

Notes on this clonotype: At one end the junction does not follow the germline gene, possibly because of a read error. V usage is TRBV30 and J usage is TRBJ2-7, with D perhaps given as TRBD1 or TRBD2 (6 bases each). The CDR3 loop spans 15 amino acids. Germline V gives CDR1 GTSNPN, CDR2 SVGIG (reference sequence). The CDR3 region has the DNA TGTGCCTCGAGTGTTGGGGGGCTGATCTCCTACGAGCAGTACTTC. Amino acids: CASSVGGLISYEQYF.

V is TRBV10-1 and J is TRBJ2-1; 7 positions match TRBD1. The germline gives CDR1 WNHNN, CDR2 SYGVQD (reference sequence). The V and J ends lost 6 bases and 10 bases, in that order; junction bases with no gene match: 3. The CDR3 runs 11 residues. DNA of the CDR3: TGCGCCAGCAGGGGACAGCACGAGCAGTTCTTC. Amino acid sequence: CASRGQHEQFF.

About this clonotype itself: The likely explanation is a read error, given a far larger clone one base away. The CDR3 DNA reads TGTGCCAGCAGTTACGCGGGACTAGCGGGAGGGAGTTCCGGGGCCAACGTCCTGACTTTC. Encoded protein: CASSYAGLAGGSSGANVLTF. This chain connects TRBV6-4 to TRBJ2-6; 16 nucleotides line up with TRBD2. CDR3 length equals 20 residues. Trimming at V came to 5 bases and at J to 4 bases, leaving 11 bases not matched to a gene. Germline V gives CDR1 MRHNA, CDR2 SNTAGT.

This clonotype was recorded a few times. It is likely a read error: a sequence one base away is far more abundant. The chain recombines TRBV10-3 with TRBJ2-1; 9 nucleotides align to TRBD2. The CDR3 extends over 13 amino acids. Germline lookup yields CDR1 ENHRY and CDR2 SYGVKD. CDR3 coding DNA: TGTGCCAGCAGTGAAGCTAGCGGGACGGTGCAGTTCTTC. Its translation is CASSEASGTVQFF.

This clonotype was counted many times. The chain is built from TRBV5-1 and TRBJ1-5; 11 positions match TRBD1. The J segment lost 10 bases and the V segment lost 4 bases, leaving 7 bases of the junction unmatched. Germline V gene lookup returns CDR1 SGHRS and CDR2 YFSETQ. The CDR3 has 14 amino acids. The CDR3 protein is CASSLGTGGEPQHF. CDR3 DNA sequence: TGCGCCAGCAGCCTAGGGACAGGGGGAGAACCCCAGCATTTT.

This clonotype was counted between two and nine times. A far larger clone is only one base removed, so a read error is likely. The V call is TRBV6-2 or TRBV6-3, the J call TRBJ2-7; D not certain. Germline assignment: CDR1 MNHEY and CDR2 SVGEGT. The V and J ends lost 4 bases and 3 bases respectively, with 7 bases between them. CDR3 size: 12 residues. CDR3: CASSSNNYEQYF. As DNA, the CDR3 is TGTGCCAGCAGTTCAAATAACTACGAGCAGTACTTC.

CDR3 coding DNA: TGTGCCAGCGTTGTCGGGGCCTTGAACACTGAAGCTTTCTTT. Translated: CASVVGALNTEAFF. The chain has TRBV28 and TRBJ1-1, with D perhaps matching TRBD1 (5 bases). Between the trimmed V and J ends, which lost 8 bases and 0 bases, there was a span of 13 bases. The germline V gene has CDR1 MDHEN and CDR2 SYDVKM. The CDR3 length is 14 residues.

This clonotype was detected ten times or more. Written as DNA, the CDR3 is TGTGCCAGCACGGATATAGGGAACCCAAAAGAGACCCAGTACTTC. Translation gives CASTDIGNPKETQYF. The chain combines TRBV2 with TRBJ2-5; D gene unclear. CDR3 length equals 15 residues. CDR1 is SNHLY, CDR2 FYNNEI, per germline. The V gene lost 7 bases and the J gene lost 3 bases, with 18 bases spanning the gap.

V and J are TRBV28 and TRBJ2-7; 7 nucleotides agree with TRBD2. The CDR3 extends over 17 amino acids. V gave up 2 bases and J gave up 7 bases; unmatched junction bases: 17. Germline loops: CDR1 MDHEN, CDR2 SYDVKM. Here the CDR3 reads CASSLMSASGRSGEQYF. CDR3 nucleotides: TGTGCCAGCAGTTTAATGTCGGCTAGCGGCAGATCTGGGGAGCAGTACTTC.

In the case of this clonotype: The junction differs from germline at one of its ends, possibly a read error. The chain uses TRBV30 and TRBJ1-3; 7 nucleotides match TRBD1. The CDR3 contains 15 residues. CDR1 is GTSNPN, CDR2 SVGIG, per germline (reference sequence). As DNA, the CDR3 is TGTGACTGGAGTCAGGGGGGGGAAGGTGGAAACACCATATATTTT. Translated, it gives CDWSQGGEGGNTIYF.

This clonotype came up once. The chain joins TRBV28 to TRBJ2-7; tentative D call: TRBD2 (6 bases). The ends were cut back, 6 bases at V and 6 bases at J, with 21 bases in the middle. The CDR3 totals 15 residues. Germline-derived CDR1 and CDR2 are MDHEN and SYDVKM. The CDR3 DNA sequence: TGTGCCAGCAGCACAGTGGCGGGACCCTTCGGCGAGCAGTACTTC. Amino acids: CASSTVAGPFGEQYF.

Points on this clonotype: Given a far larger clone just one base away, this is likely a sequencing read error. The chain recombines TRBV11-2 with TRBJ1-2, with a possible D match to TRBD1 (6 bases). Germline lookup yields CDR1 SGHAT and CDR2 FQNNGV. The CDR3 is 15 residues long. The germline V and J ends were trimmed by 6 bases and 5 bases, with 19 bases remaining between them. CDR3 region: CASRKGSQGNYGYTF. The CDR3 nucleotides read TGTGCCAGCAGAAAGGGGTCCCAGGGGAATTATGGCTACACCTTC.

The chain couples TRBV20-1 to TRBJ2-7; D is possibly TRBD2 (5 bases). V lost 8 bases and J 5 bases, leaving 25 bases between the germline ends. CDR3 size: 15 residues. Per germline, CDR1 DFQATT and CDR2 SNEGSKA (reference sequence). The CDR3 spells CSTGIPSWSYHEQYF. In nucleotides, the CDR3 is TGCAGTACTGGAATTCCTAGCTGGAGCTACCACGAGCAGTACTTC.

Many counts were recorded for this clonotype. The rearrangement uses TRBV11-2 and TRBJ2-2; 12 nucleotides line up with TRBD2. The CDR3 loop spans 15 amino acids. Unmatched junction bases numbered 5, after V lost 5 bases and J lost 7 bases. The germline V gene encodes CDR1 SGHAT and CDR2 FQNNGV. As DNA, the CDR3 is TGTGCCAGCAGCCCTAGCGGGAGGGGCAGCGGGGAGCTGTTTTTT. It is translated as CASSPSGRGSGELFF.

This clonotype has just a few counts. A far bigger clonotype differs at one base, so this is likely a read error. J is TRBJ2-7 and V is TRBV6-2 or TRBV6-3; possibly TRBD2 for D (5 bases). Trimming took 6 bases from V and 5 from J, leaving 11 bases between them. Germline V CDR1 and CDR2: MNHEY, SVGEGT. The CDR3 sequence is 12 residues long. CDR3 sequence: CASSLEGHEQYF. The CDR3 DNA sequence: TGTGCCAGCAGCCTCGAGGGTCACGAGCAGTACTTC.

This clonotype was found once. J is TRBJ2-7 and V is TRBV6-2 or TRBV6-3; possibly TRBD1 for D (5 bases). There are 14 residues in the CDR3. Germline V CDR1 and CDR2: MNHEY, SVGEGT. The V end was cut by 4 bases, the J end by 5 bases, with 15 bases between. The CDR3 protein is CASSSSDMGHEQYF. For the CDR3, the DNA is TGTGCCAGCAGTTCCTCGGACATGGGGCACGAGCAGTACTTC.

For this clonotype: Mismatch with germline at one junction end may stem from a read error. The genes are TRBV19 and TRBJ2-7; 10 bases map to TRBD2. Germline values: CDR1 LNHDA, CDR2 SQIVND (reference sequence). The CDR3 covers 16 residues. CDR3 in DNA: TGTGCCAGTAGTCCCCGTAATAGCGGGAGGAAGAACGAGCATTACTTC. This codes for CASSPRNSGRKNEHYF.

This chain connects TRBV20-1 to TRBJ2-7; D call uncertain. The V and J ends lost 6 bases and 5 bases respectively, with 20 bases between them. Germline lookup yields CDR1 DFQATT and CDR2 SNEGSKA (reference sequence). CDR3 length equals 14 residues. CDR3 sequence (DNA): TGCAGTGCCGATAGGGCAGATTCCTACAACGAGCAGTACTTC. Translation: CSADRADSYNEQYF.

The J gene is TRBJ2-7, the V gene TRBV6-2 or TRBV6-3; D remains ambiguous. The CDR3 totals 15 residues. Trimming took off 8 bases at V and 0 bases at J, with 17 bases between the two ends. CDR1 MNHEY and CDR2 SVGEGT come from the germline V gene. Here the CDR3 DNA reads TGTGCCAGCTATCAGTGTATCGGTAACTCCTACGAGCAGTACTTC. This sequence encodes CASYQCIGNSYEQYF.

The chain uses TRBV12-3 or TRBV12-4 and TRBJ1-3, with unresolved D. CDR3 size: 14 residues. Trimming shortened V by 7 bases and J by 4 bases, and 14 bases separated the two germline ends. DNA for the CDR3: TGTGCCAGCACGAAGGGCCGGCTCGGAAACACCATATATTTT. This gives the protein CASTKGRLGNTIYF.

CDR3 region: CASSDGGDDCTF. As DNA, the CDR3 is TGTGCCAGCAGTGATGGAGGGGATGACTGCACCTTC. The chain is built from TRBV25-1 and TRBJ1-2; tentative D call: TRBD1 (5 bases). The length of the CDR3 is 12 residues. CDR1 MGHDK and CDR2 SYGVNS come from the germline V gene. V shed 3 bases and J shed 13 bases, with 15 bases lying between them.

Ten or more counts support this clonotype. The chain is built from TRBV28 and TRBJ2-5; D not resolved. Germline CDR1 MDHEN, CDR2 SYDVKM. V was shortened by 6 bases and J by 1 base, with 12 bases between the two germline ends. The CDR3 runs to 14 residues. In DNA, the CDR3 is TGTGCCAGCAGAAAGGATACATTCCAAGAGACCCAGTACTTC. Translated, it gives CASRKDTFQETQYF.

This clonotype was seen many times. The V and J genes are TRBV24-1 and TRBJ2-2, with D tentatively TRBD1 (6 bases). In germline, CDR1 is KGHDR, CDR2 SFDVKD. Trimming shortened V by 6 bases and J by 6 bases, and 16 bases separated the two germline ends. The CDR3 loop spans 15 amino acids. CDR3: CATSKQGVNAGELFF. The CDR3 DNA reads TGTGCCACCAGTAAACAGGGAGTAAACGCCGGGGAGCTGTTTTTT.

This clonotype came up many times. An end of the junction does not agree with germline; a read error may underlie this. The rearrangement joins TRBV4-1 to TRBJ2-3; the D is unclear. The CDR3 totals 13 residues. The V gene's germline CDR1 is MGHRA and CDR2 YSYEKL. CDR3 sequence reads: CASSRPGVGASDF. The CDR3 DNA is TGCGCCAGCAGCCGCCCTGGCGTAGGAGCTTCAGATTTT.

This clonotype came up many times. This chain uses TRBV5-1 with TRBJ2-7; D is perhaps TRBD2 (6 bases). Germline assignment: CDR1 SGHRS and CDR2 YFSETQ. The CDR3 contains 14 residues. V was pared by 2 bases and J by 7 bases, with 16 bases between. The CDR3 reads CASSLSREPGEQYF. The DNA for the CDR3 is TGCGCCAGCAGCTTAAGCCGGGAGCCTGGGGAGCAGTACTTC.

By share of the sample, this clonotype is medium-sized. This rearrangement joins TRBV6-1 to TRBJ2-1; D unresolved. CDR1 MNHNS and CDR2 SASEGT come from the germline V gene. This CDR3 is 13 amino acids long. V lost 7 bases and J 0 bases, leaving 7 bases between the germline ends. CDR3 region: CASKHDSYNEQFF. DNA for the CDR3: TGTGCCAGCAAGCATGACTCCTACAATGAGCAGTTCTTC.

The V gene is TRBV28, the J gene TRBJ1-1; 7 bases agree with TRBD1. CDR1 MDHEN and CDR2 SYDVKM come from the germline V gene. The V gene end was trimmed by 5 bases and the J gene end by 6 bases; junction bases not matched to a gene: 9. CDR3 size: 14 residues. The CDR3 here is CASSTETGRPEAFF. CDR3 in DNA: TGTGCCAGCAGTACTGAGACAGGGCGGCCTGAAGCTTTCTTT.